Below are 27 T cell receptor beta chains sequenced from a single sample in a study of T cells in Graves' hyperthyroidism and ophthalmopathy. From RNA transcripts, TCR beta CDR3 regions were amplified. A first-round RT-PCR of the TCR CDR3 used the HTBI primer set. MiXCR, applied by TCRdb to the multiplex PCR reads, yields one record per CDR3 protein. Among roughly 170,000 distinct CDR3 sequences listed, just under 9.5% were seen once. The sequenced sample consisted of blood. All receptors come from a woman in her late teens or twenties with Graves' hyperthyroidism that later progressed to Graves' ophthalmopathy.

This clonotype was counted ten times or more. V and J are TRBV6-1 and TRBJ2-7, with D possibly TRBD2 on 6 matching bases. Trimming removed 5 bases from V and 1 base from J, with 24 bases in between. Germline lookup yields CDR1 MNHNS and CDR2 SASEGT. This CDR3 comprises 18 residues. CDR3 residues: CASSYWPPMGLPSYEQYF. As DNA, the CDR3 is TGTGCCAGCAGTTATTGGCCCCCAATGGGACTGCCATCCTACGAGCAGTACTTC.

This clonotype occurred many times. The rearrangement uses TRBV27 and TRBJ1-5, with no clear D. The CDR3 extends over 12 amino acids. Germline CDR1 is MNHEY and CDR2 is SMNVEV (reference sequence). V was pared by 3 bases and J by 4 bases, with 4 bases between. Here the CDR3 DNA reads TGTGCCAGCAGTTTTCCTAATCAGCCCCAGCATTTT. Protein sequence: CASSFPNQPQHF.

This clonotype has a count of ten or more. The chain has TRBV19 and TRBJ2-3, with 7 positions matching TRBD2. Trimming cost V 5 bases and J 2 bases; bases outside gene matches: 10. The CDR3 extends over 16 amino acids. CDR1 and CDR2 (germline): LNHDA, SQIVND (reference sequence). The CDR3 DNA follows: TGTGCCAGTAGTCCTGGAACTAGCGAGTACACAGATACGCAGTATTTT. Translating it yields CASSPGTSEYTDTQYF.

This clonotype came up many times. The chain has TRBV15 and TRBJ2-7; possibly TRBD2 for D (6 bases). Trimming pared 3 bases from V and 2 bases from J, leaving 14 bases between. Germline V gives CDR1 LNHNV, CDR2 YYDKDF (reference sequence). The CDR3 totals 15 residues. The DNA for the CDR3 is TGTGCCACCAGCAGCATTCCGGGAGTCACCTACGAGCAGTACTTC. Encoded protein: CATSSIPGVTYEQYF.

This clonotype has a count of ten or more. The V and J genes are TRBV27 and TRBJ2-7; D remains ambiguous. Germline V gene data show CDR1 as MNHEY and CDR2 as SMNVEV (reference sequence). There are 14 residues in the CDR3. Trimming took 0 bases from V and 3 from J, leaving 9 bases between them. CDR3 sequence (DNA): TGTGCCAGCAGTTTATCTGGAAGAGGCTACGAGCAGTACTTC. This gives the protein CASSLSGRGYEQYF.

This clonotype came up many times. This chain uses TRBV28 with TRBJ1-6; no firm D call. Trimming shortened V by 6 bases and J by 3 bases, and 21 bases separated the two germline ends. The CDR3 length is 18 residues. Per germline, CDR1 MDHEN and CDR2 SYDVKM. For the CDR3, the DNA is TGTGCCAGCAGCTCGGACTTAGGTTCGACGTACTATAATTCACCCCTCCACTTT. Translation: CASSSDLGSTYYNSPLHF.

This clonotype was recorded at least ten times. V usage is TRBV10-3 and J usage is TRBJ1-2; a weak D match, TRBD1 (6 bases). Germline V gene data show CDR1 as ENHRY and CDR2 as SYGVKD. The CDR3 spans 16 residues. V shed 3 bases and J shed 1 base, with 15 bases lying between them. In DNA form, the CDR3 reads TGTGCCATCAGTGATACCGGGGGCTTCAGTAACTATGGCTACACCTTC. Its protein product is CAISDTGGFSNYGYTF.

The sample holds many counts of this clonotype. V usage is TRBV6-1 and J usage is TRBJ1-1; D unclear. The CDR3 length is 13 residues. CDR1 is MNHNS, CDR2 SASEGT, per germline. V lost 7 bases and J lost 1, with 10 bases in between. CDR3 protein: CASIGEQNTEAFF. CDR3 coding DNA: TGTGCCAGCATCGGAGAGCAGAACACTGAAGCTTTCTTT.

This clonotype was recorded many times. The chain joins TRBV11-2 to TRBJ2-3, with TRBD2 matching 7 bases. This CDR3 comprises 13 residues. Trimming removed 5 bases from V and 6 bases from J; junction bases left unmatched: 5. Germline V lookup: CDR1 SGHAT, CDR2 FQNNGV. CDR3 in DNA: TGTGCCAGCAGCGAGGGAGGGATGGATACGCAGTATTTT. Its protein product is CASSEGGMDTQYF.

At least ten counts were recorded for this clonotype. The chain has TRBV28 and TRBJ2-7; 9 nucleotides align to TRBD1. The CDR3 has 16 residues. With V trimmed by 3 bases and J by 1 base, 7 bases remained unmatched. Germline CDR1 reads MDHEN; CDR2 reads SYDVKM. The CDR3 region has the DNA TGTGCCAGCAGTTTGAGGGCCGGGACAGGGTCCTACGAGCAGTACTTC. Encoded protein: CASSLRAGTGSYEQYF.

This clonotype was counted many times. This sequence joins TRBV19 and TRBJ1-5; TRBD1 is a possible D gene (6 bases). Between the trimmed V and J ends, which lost 7 bases and 9 bases, there was a span of 13 bases. In germline, CDR1 is LNHDA, CDR2 SQIVND (reference sequence). The CDR3 sequence is 12 residues long. The CDR3 DNA sequence: TGTGCCAGTACCTTACAGGGACGGCCCCAGCATTTT. This encodes CASTLQGRPQHF.

This clonotype came up many times. The rearrangement joins TRBV2 to TRBJ2-5; 10 nucleotides align to TRBD2. Trimming took 4 bases from V and 2 from J; bases not matched to a gene: 4. From germline, CDR1 is SNHLY and CDR2 FYNNEI. The CDR3 covers 15 residues. The CDR3 DNA sequence: TGTGCCAGCAGTGGGGCTAGCGGGGGTCAAGAGACCCAGTACTTC. Its translation is CASSGASGGQETQYF.

This clonotype was seen at least ten times. The genes are TRBV7-6 and TRBJ1-1, with D perhaps matching TRBD1 (5 bases). The germline V gene has CDR1 SGHVS and CDR2 FNYEAQ. The CDR3 runs 15 residues. V dropped 2 bases and J dropped 2 bases, with 12 bases sitting between them. CDR3 coding DNA: TGTGCCAGCAGCTTATATCGGGGGAACAACACTGAAGCTTTCTTT. Protein product: CASSLYRGNNTEAFF.

This clonotype was recorded at least ten times. The V and J genes are TRBV19 and TRBJ2-3, with 10 bases that match TRBD1. Germline assignment: CDR1 LNHDA and CDR2 SQIVND (reference sequence). V shed 4 bases and J 2 bases; nucleotides not matched to a gene: 6. The CDR3 consists of 16 residues. CDR3 region: CASSRSDRGNTDTQYF. The CDR3 region has the DNA TGTGCCAGTAGTAGATCGGACAGGGGGAACACAGATACGCAGTATTTT.

There are many counts of this clonotype. The chain employs TRBV29-1 and TRBJ2-5; tentatively, D is TRBD1 (6 bases). The CDR3 runs 13 residues. The germline CDR1 and CDR2 sequences are SQVTM and ANQGSEA. Trimming took off 7 bases at V and 4 bases at J, with 16 bases between the two ends. DNA for the CDR3: TGCAGCGCTACCTACAGGGCAGGAGAGACCCAGTACTTC. Its translation: CSATYRAGETQYF. The full variable domain, with the rest looked up from reference TRBV29-1 and TRBJ2-5, is SAVISQKPSRDICQRGTSLTIQCQVDSQVTMMFWYRQQPGQSLTLIATANQGSEATYESGFVIDKFPISRPNLTFSTLTVSNMSPEDSSIYLCSATYRAGETQYFGPGTRLLVL.

This clonotype has a count of ten or more. V is TRBV12-3 or TRBV12-4 and J is TRBJ2-1; 14 bases fit TRBD2. The J segment lost 5 bases and the V segment lost 1 base, leaving 4 bases of the junction unmatched. The CDR3 is made up of 17 amino acids. The CDR3 sequence: CASSLERLAGGNNEQFF. Written as DNA, the CDR3 is TGTGCCAGCAGTTTAGAGCGACTAGCGGGAGGGAACAATGAGCAGTTCTTC.

Many counts were recorded for this clonotype. The chain is built from TRBV12-3 or TRBV12-4 and TRBJ2-7; tentatively, D is TRBD1 (6 bases). V was cut by 1 base and J by 0 bases, with 19 bases left in between. The CDR3 spans 18 residues. The CDR3, as DNA: TGTGCCAGCAGTTTAGTGAGAATCCGGGACATCAACTCCTACGAGCAGTACTTC. Amino acid sequence: CASSLVRIRDINSYEQYF.

This clonotype has more than one count but fewer than ten. A read error may be the cause here, since a much bigger clone is one base away. The J gene is TRBJ1-6, the V gene TRBV20-1; TRBD1 agrees at 7 bases. Looked up from germline, CDR1 is DFQATT and CDR2 is SNEGSKA (reference sequence). The CDR3 runs to 15 residues. With V trimmed by 1 base and J by 7 bases, 7 bases remained unmatched. In nucleotides, the CDR3 is TGCAGTGCTAGAGGAGTGACAGGGCAAAATTCACCCCTCCACTTT. This codes for CSARGVTGQNSPLHF.

This clonotype has at least ten counts. This sequence joins TRBV11-1 and TRBJ2-5; D is perhaps TRBD2 (5 bases). CDR1 is SGHAT, CDR2 FQDESV, per germline (reference sequence). V lost 8 bases to trimming and J lost 1 base, with 11 bases between them. This CDR3 has 13 residues. The CDR3 region has the DNA TGTGCCAGCGCGCGGGTACCCCAAGAGACCCAGTACTTC. Protein product: CASARVPQETQYF.

The sample holds a few counts of this clonotype. The chain recombines TRBV10-2 with TRBJ2-6; D is undetermined. The germline CDR1 and CDR2 sequences are WSHSY and SAAADI. The CDR3 totals 13 residues. The germline V and J ends were trimmed by 6 bases and 0 bases, with 3 bases remaining between them. CDR3 sequence reads: CASRNSGANVLTF. The CDR3 nucleotides read TGCGCCAGCAGAAACTCTGGGGCCAACGTCCTGACTTTC.

This clonotype has at least ten counts. The chain couples TRBV27 to TRBJ1-4; possibly TRBD1 for D (5 bases). CDR3 length: 13 amino acids. V was pared by 6 bases and J by 5 bases, with 10 bases between. CDR1 MNHEY and CDR2 SMNVEV come from the germline V gene (reference sequence). CDR3 amino acids: CASRGLYNEKLFF. The DNA for the CDR3 is TGTGCCAGCAGGGGGCTATACAATGAAAAACTGTTTTTT.

This clonotype was seen a few times. This chain uses TRBV30 with TRBJ1-6; D is unclear. Per the germline V gene, CDR1 is GTSNPN and CDR2 is SVGIG (reference sequence). V was pared by 0 bases and J by 6 bases, with 15 bases between. The CDR3 loop spans 16 amino acids. In nucleotides, the CDR3 is TGTGCCTGGAGTGTATATACAAGGATTGCTAATTCACCCCTCCACTTT. Translating gives CAWSVYTRIANSPLHF.

This clonotype was seen repeatedly, ten times or more. This sequence joins TRBV28 and TRBJ2-2; maybe TRBD1 (6 bases). CDR1 and CDR2 (germline): MDHEN, SYDVKM. This CDR3 has 15 residues. V was clipped by 3 bases and J by 0 bases, with 8 bases between them. The CDR3 sequence is CASSLTGPNTGELFF. The CDR3 region has the DNA TGTGCCAGCAGTTTGACAGGTCCGAACACCGGGGAGCTGTTTTTT.

Ten or more counts support this clonotype. The rearrangement joins TRBV5-5 to TRBJ1-6; D not resolved. Germline-derived CDR1 and CDR2 are SGHKS and YYEKEE (reference sequence). The CDR3 loop spans 16 amino acids. Trimming removed 0 bases at V and 6 bases at J, with 13 bases between. CDR3 nucleotide sequence: TGTGCCAGCAGCTTGGCCGGTGGGTTTCGTAATTCACCCCTCCACTTT. It codes for CASSLAGGFRNSPLHF.

There are many counts of this clonotype. The genes are TRBV9 and TRBJ2-5; 11 nucleotides match TRBD2. This CDR3 comprises 14 residues. Losses at the gene ends were 2 bases for V and 5 bases for J; bases not matched to a gene: 2. The germline CDR1 and CDR2 sequences are SGDLS and YYNGEE. As DNA, the CDR3 is TGTGCCAGCAGCGTTTCTAGCGGGGGGGAGACCCAGTACTTC. Residues: CASSVSSGGETQYF.

This clonotype was detected ten times or more. J is TRBJ1-4 and V is TRBV7-3; perhaps TRBD1 as D (5 bases). Germline CDR1 is SGHTA and CDR2 is FQGTGA. The V and J ends lost 5 bases and 7 bases respectively, with 14 bases between them. CDR3 size: 14 residues. CDR3 amino acids: CASSPGPQSEKLFF. CDR3 DNA sequence: TGTGCCAGCAGCCCGGGACCTCAGAGTGAAAAACTGTTTTTT.

J is TRBJ2-5 and V is TRBV4-2, with 9 bases lining up with TRBD1. Losses at the gene ends were 4 bases for V and 5 bases for J; bases not matched to a gene: 11. Germline CDR1 is LGHNA and CDR2 is YNFKEQ. This CDR3 is built from 16 residues. CDR3 sequence (DNA): TGTGCCAGCAGCCTAAGCCCGGGACAGGGCTTGGAGACCCAGTACTTC. This gives the protein CASSLSPGQGLETQYF.